Below, 21 T cell receptor beta chains from the same sample are listed, as sequenced in a study of graft-versus-host responses after intestinal transplantation. Measured with immunoSEQ multiplex PCR; TCRdb has only the in-frame clones, and not every one. Of 20,000 or so clones in the sample, less than 60% are singletons; the top ten hold 0.88%. The starting material was alloreactive CD4+ T cells from a mixed lymphocyte reaction culture, obtained before intestinal transplant. Subset: CFSE-low proliferating T cells sorted from roughly 6-day pre-transplant mixed lymphocyte reaction (GvH or HvG direction). These receptors were collected from a human patient who received an intestinal transplant.

The chain is built from TRBV27 and TRBJ2-5; perhaps TRBD2 as D (5 bases). Germline CDR1 reads MNHEY; CDR2 reads SMNVEV (reference sequence). Trimming stripped 10 bases from V and 1 base from J, with 13 bases between. There are 13 residues in the CDR3. This CDR3 is CATPREIQETQYF. The CDR3 nucleotides read TGTGCCACCCCCCGGGAAATCCAAGAGACCCAGTACTTC.

V is TRBV9 and J is TRBJ2-3, with 8 bases fitting TRBD2. V was clipped by 0 bases and J by 4 bases; unmatched bases: 7. Germline lookup yields CDR1 SGDLS and CDR2 YYNGEE. The CDR3 length is 16 residues. The CDR3 is CASSVVSGTGADTQYF. The CDR3 bases are TGTGCCAGCAGCGTAGTTAGCGGGACTGGTGCAGATACGCAGTATTTT.

The chain joins TRBV19 to TRBJ1-2, with D possibly TRBD1 on 5 matching bases. Germline-derived CDR1 and CDR2 are LNHDA and SQIVND (reference sequence). The CDR3 sequence is 15 residues long. V was pared by 7 bases and J by 2 bases, with 17 bases between. CDR3 nucleotide sequence: TGTGCCAGTAAGCGGGGGGGACTCGTAAACTATGGCTACACCTTC. Its protein is CASKRGGLVNYGYTF.

The rearrangement uses TRBV18 and TRBJ1-5; 7 nucleotides match TRBD1. The length of the CDR3 is 16 residues. Looked up from germline, CDR1 is KGHSH and CDR2 is LQKENI. Trimming cost V 1 base and J 7 bases; bases outside gene matches: 10. The CDR3 reads CASSPQQGGPGQPQHF. DNA of the CDR3: TGTGCCAGCTCACCACAGCAGGGGGGCCCTGGGCAGCCCCAGCATTTT.

The chain uses TRBV18 and TRBJ2-6; weak D call: TRBD1 (6 bases). This CDR3 is 16 amino acids long. Trimming shortened V by 3 bases and J by 0 bases, and 9 bases separated the two germline ends. Germline CDR1 KGHSH, CDR2 LQKENI. The CDR3 sequence is CASSPLTGSGANVLTF. The CDR3 coding sequence is TGTGCCAGCTCACCTCTGACAGGCTCTGGGGCCAACGTCCTGACTTTC.

A few counts support this clone. The V and J genes are TRBV2 and TRBJ2-5; TRBD2 agrees at 7 bases. Per the germline V gene, CDR1 is SNHLY and CDR2 is FYNNEI. Trimming took 7 bases from V and 5 from J; bases not matched to a gene: 10. The CDR3 covers 14 residues. The CDR3 here is CASKGLDPSETQYF. For the CDR3, the DNA is TGTGCCAGCAAAGGACTAGACCCCTCGGAGACCCAGTACTTC.

This clone was seen a single time. The J gene is TRBJ1-2, the V gene TRBV5-6; 9 positions agree with TRBD1. The CDR3 covers 16 residues. Losses at the gene ends were 4 bases for V and 4 bases for J; bases not matched to a gene: 11. Germline-derived CDR1 and CDR2 are SGHDT and YYEEEE. This CDR3 reads CASSPVDRGVGYGYTF. The CDR3 coding sequence is TGTGCCAGCAGCCCGGTAGACAGGGGGGTGGGCTATGGCTACACCTTC. The whole variable domain, filled in from reference TRBV5-6 and TRBJ1-2, reads DAGVTQSPTHLIKTRGQQVTLRCSPKSGHDTVSWYQQALGQGPQFIFQYYEEEERQRGNFPDRFSGHQFPNYSSELNVNALLLGDSALYLCASSPVDRGVGYGYTFGSGTRLTVV.

This chain uses TRBV27 with TRBJ2-7, with a weak D call TRBD2 (6 bases). Germline CDR1 and CDR2: MNHEY and SMNVEV (reference sequence). V lost 1 base and J lost 1, with 8 bases in between. The CDR3 totals 14 residues. CDR3 in DNA: TGTGCCAGCAGTTTATTGGGGGGTTCCTACGAGCAGTACTTC. It encodes CASSLLGGSYEQYF.

The J gene is TRBJ2-2, the V gene TRBV23-1; possible D gene TRBD1, 5 bases. TRBV23-1 is an ORF, and what it does is uncertain. V was trimmed by 7 bases and J by 6 bases, leaving 9 bases between them. The CDR3 is 12 amino acids. The CDR3 sequence: CASTRGSGELFF. DNA for the CDR3: TGCGCCAGCACTAGGGGTTCCGGGGAGCTGTTTTTT.

The rearrangement joins TRBV9 to TRBJ2-1, with 10 positions matching TRBD2. Trimming cost V 3 bases and J 2 bases; bases outside gene matches: 2. This CDR3 spans 15 amino acids. Germline values: CDR1 SGDLS, CDR2 YYNGEE. The DNA of the CDR3 is TGTGCCAGCAGCGCCGGACTAGCGGCCTACAATGAGCAGTTCTTC. Encoded protein: CASSAGLAAYNEQFF.

In the case of this clone: Other DNA sequences in this specimen translate into the identical CDR3. This rearrangement joins TRBV5-1 to TRBJ2-5, with 14 positions matching TRBD2. Germline V gives CDR1 SGHRS, CDR2 YFSETQ. The CDR3 sequence is 17 residues long. Unmatched junction bases numbered 3, after V lost 0 bases and J lost 2 bases. The CDR3 sequence: CASSLGGLAGDQETQYF. CDR3 coding DNA: TGCGCCAGCAGCTTGGGGGGACTAGCGGGGGATCAAGAGACCCAGTACTTC.

The chain links TRBV5-4 to TRBJ2-5, with TRBD2 matching over 15 bases. The CDR3 extends over 16 amino acids. Germline-derived CDR1 and CDR2 are SGHNT and YYREEE (reference sequence). V gave up 4 bases and J gave up 5 bases; unmatched junction bases: 6. CDR3 protein: CASSRTSGGAYETQYF. For the CDR3, the DNA is TGTGCCAGCAGCCGGACTAGCGGGGGGGCGTATGAGACCCAGTACTTC. Full variable domain (missing parts from reference TRBV5-4 and TRBJ2-5): ETGVTQSPTHLIKTRGQQVTLRCSSQSGHNTVSWYQQALGQGPQFIFQYYREEENGRGNFPPRFSGLQFPNYSSELNVNALELDDSALYLCASSRTSGGAYETQYFGPGTRLLVL.

This clone was counted between two and nine times. The V call is TRBV11-2, the J call TRBJ2-7, with D maybe TRBD2 (6 bases). CDR3 length equals 15 residues. The V gene lost 4 bases and the J gene lost 2 bases, with 15 bases spanning the gap. Germline V lookup: CDR1 SGHAT, CDR2 FQNNGV. CDR3 nucleotide sequence: TGTGCCAGCAGCTCTCTAGCGACGGTGGCCTACGAGCAGTACTTC. It is translated as CASSSLATVAYEQYF.

This clone was recorded a few times. The rearrangement links TRBV10-1 to TRBJ1-1, with a tentative D call TRBD1 (6 bases). This CDR3 spans 16 amino acids. V was cut by 0 bases and J by 1 base, with 12 bases left in between. Germline loops: CDR1 WNHNN, CDR2 SYGVQD (reference sequence). Here the CDR3 DNA reads TGCGCCAGCAGTGAGTCCGCAGGGGTCAGGAACACTGAAGCTTTCTTT. It encodes CASSESAGVRNTEAFF.

This rearrangement joins TRBV7-2 to TRBJ2-2; D perhaps matches TRBD1 (7 bases). The CDR3 contains 15 residues. Germline assignment: CDR1 SGHTA and CDR2 FQGNSA. V was pared by 3 bases and J by 8 bases, with 16 bases between. The CDR3 loop is CASSLIGGGIGELFF. CDR3 in DNA: TGTGCCAGCAGCTTGATAGGGGGCGGGATTGGGGAGCTGTTTTTT.

The rearrangement joins TRBV7-9 to TRBJ1-4, with D tentatively TRBD1 (5 bases). This CDR3 comprises 13 residues. Germline values: CDR1 SEHNR, CDR2 FQNEAQ (reference sequence). The ends were cut back, 7 bases at V and 7 bases at J, with 13 bases in the middle. As DNA, the CDR3 is TGTGCCAGCAAGTCAGGGTTTGGTGAAAAACTGTTTTTT. It codes for CASKSGFGEKLFF.

The sample holds a few counts of this clone. The chain joins TRBV9 to TRBJ1-2, with D perhaps TRBD1 (5 bases). The V end lost 0 bases, the J end lost 7 bases, and 7 bases lay between the germline ends. The CDR3 covers 12 residues. Germline CDR1 SGDLS, CDR2 YYNGEE. CDR3 sequence: CASSVGRGGYTF. The CDR3, as DNA: TGTGCCAGCAGCGTAGGAAGGGGTGGCTACACCTTC.

The V and J genes are TRBV4-1 and TRBJ1-3, with D uncertain. The germline gives CDR1 MGHRA, CDR2 YSYEKL. CDR3 length: 13 amino acids. Trimming pared 4 bases from V and 3 bases from J, leaving 7 bases between. The CDR3, as DNA: TGCGCCAGCAGCCTCACAGTTGGAAACACCATATATTTT. Translated, it gives CASSLTVGNTIYF.

This sequence joins TRBV6-5 and TRBJ1-6; TRBD1 might be the D (5 bases). The CDR3 sequence is 14 residues long. The ends were cut back, 2 bases at V and 7 bases at J, with 9 bases in the middle. CDR1 is MNHEY and CDR2 is SVGAGI in the germline V gene. The CDR3 sequence is CASSYVRGNSPLHF. CDR3 sequence (DNA): TGTGCCAGCAGTTACGTTCGGGGGAATTCACCCCTCCACTTT.

The V and J genes are TRBV10-3 and TRBJ1-1, with D tentatively TRBD1 (6 bases). There are 15 residues in the CDR3. Germline CDR1 reads ENHRY; CDR2 reads SYGVKD. The V and J ends lost 7 bases and 6 bases respectively, with 21 bases between them. For the CDR3, the DNA is TGTGCCATCACTTTGGGGGGGGCGGATGGCCCTGAAGCTTTCTTT. It codes for CAITLGGADGPEAFF.

The sample holds a few counts of this clone. The chain combines TRBV6-6 with TRBJ1-2; 7 positions match TRBD1. CDR3 length: 14 residues. From germline, CDR1 is MNHNY and CDR2 SVGAGI (reference sequence). Trimming took 5 bases from V and 4 from J; bases not matched to a gene: 7. CDR3: CASSGRQGGYGYTF. CDR3 nucleotide sequence: TGTGCCAGCAGTGGCCGACAGGGAGGCTATGGCTACACCTTC.